What follows are 28 T cell receptor beta chains derived from one specimen sequenced in a study of CD8 T cells in ankylosing spondylitis. Study-level findings and limits: In ankylosing spondylitis blood, a motif of seven or eight highly homologous TCR beta variants appeared characteristic.

Their target antigens are unknown. TCRdb fed the 5' RACE reads into MiXCR, producing one record per CDR3 protein. The table lists 200,000 to 250,000 distinct CDR3 sequences, approximately 7.4% of them singletons, with 14% in the top ten. Sequenced input: blood, either unsorted or a sorted T cell fraction (not recorded which). Receptor source: a male donor with ankylosing spondylitis.

Many counts were recorded for this clonotype. The J gene is TRBJ2-5, the V gene TRBV6-2 or TRBV6-3, with D perhaps TRBD1 or TRBD2 (5 bases each). Germline values: CDR1 MNHEY, CDR2 SVGEGT. The length of the CDR3 is 13 residues. V lost 6 bases and J lost 4, with 12 bases in between. The CDR3 protein is CASSRGAGETQYF. As DNA, the CDR3 is TGTGCCAGCAGCAGAGGGGCTGGAGAGACCCAGTACTTC.

This clonotype appeared a few times. The chain has TRBV6-2 or TRBV6-3 and TRBJ2-1; the match to TRBD2 covers 11 bases. CDR3 length equals 15 residues. With V trimmed by 6 bases and J by 9 bases, 10 bases remained unmatched. Per germline, CDR1 MNHEY and CDR2 SVGEGT. The CDR3 DNA reads TGTGCCAGCAGCCGCACTAGCGGGGGAAGAAGTGAGCAGTTCTTC. Protein product: CASSRTSGGRSEQFF.

There are many counts of this clonotype. The CDR3: CASSFLGAFF. In nucleotides, the CDR3 is TGCGCCAGCAGCTTTCTAGGAGCTTTCTTT. The rearrangement links TRBV5-1 to TRBJ1-1; D unresolved. Trimming left V 2 bases short and J 10 bases short, with 6 bases between. The CDR3 extends over 10 amino acids. Germline V gene data show CDR1 as SGHRS and CDR2 as YFSETQ.

This clonotype was seen repeatedly, ten times or more. The rearrangement links TRBV4-1 to TRBJ1-2, with a weak D call TRBD1 (5 bases). The V end was cut by 1 base, the J end by 4 bases, with 13 bases between. CDR1 and CDR2 (germline): MGHRA, YSYEKL. The CDR3 runs to 15 residues. The DNA of the CDR3 is TGCGCCAGCAGCCAAGCCGGGACCGGCCGCTATGGCTACACCTTC. Amino acid sequence: CASSQAGTGRYGYTF.

This clonotype was seen at least ten times. The V call is TRBV7-9, the J call TRBJ1-4; the match to TRBD1 covers 9 bases. V lost 3 bases to trimming and J lost 5 bases; unmatched junction nucleotides: 7. CDR3 length equals 16 residues. In germline, CDR1 is SEHNR, CDR2 FQNEAQ (reference sequence). The CDR3 bases are TGTGCCAGCAGCTTGGCTCTCGGGACAGGGAATGAAAAACTGTTTTTT. It codes for CASSLALGTGNEKLFF.

This clonotype was observed at least ten times. The chain couples TRBV29-1 to TRBJ2-1; 8 bases are shared with TRBD2. V was clipped by 7 bases and J by 9 bases; unmatched bases: 8. The CDR3 contains 12 residues. CDR1 and CDR2 from the germline V gene are SQVTM and ANQGSEA. The CDR3 sequence: CSGFPGGSEQFF. CDR3 coding DNA: TGCAGCGGGTTCCCGGGAGGGAGTGAGCAGTTCTTC.

This clonotype turned up a few times. In DNA, the CDR3 is TGTGCCTGGAGTCTTTCGGTCGGCGGGGAGCTGTTTTTT. It specifies CAWSLSVGGELFF. J is TRBJ2-2 and V is TRBV30; D not resolved. Germline V CDR1 and CDR2: GTSNPN, SVGIG (reference sequence). V was shortened by 2 bases and J by 7 bases, with 11 bases between the two germline ends. The CDR3 spans 13 residues.

The count of this clonotype is one. Since a much larger clone is just one base distant, this may be a read error. J is TRBJ2-7 and V is TRBV2, with TRBD2 identical over 7 bases. Germline V gives CDR1 SNHLY, CDR2 FYNNEI. The CDR3 has 14 amino acids. This CDR3 is CASIIGGSLLEQNF. The DNA of the CDR3 is TGTGCCAGCATCATCGGGGGGAGCCTACTTGAGCAGAACTTC.

This clonotype appeared many times. The chain employs TRBV6-5 and TRBJ1-1; D might be TRBD1 (6 bases). CDR1 is MNHEY and CDR2 is SVGAGI in the germline V gene. The CDR3 extends over 15 amino acids. V lost 2 bases, J lost 6 bases, and 16 bases lay in between. The CDR3 loop is CASSYVSPRGPEAFF. The CDR3 DNA is TGTGCCAGCAGTTACGTTTCGCCCAGGGGCCCTGAAGCTTTCTTT.

The J gene is TRBJ2-7, the V gene TRBV6-6, with D possibly being TRBD1 (6 bases). CDR1 and CDR2 (germline): MNHNY, SVGAGI (reference sequence). The CDR3 sequence is 12 residues long. The germline V and J ends were trimmed by 7 bases and 2 bases, with 9 bases remaining between them. CDR3 loop: CASMDRTYEQYF. The CDR3 DNA sequence: TGTGCCAGCATGGACAGAACCTACGAGCAGTACTTC.

The chain has TRBV7-2 and TRBJ1-4; D remains unclear. This CDR3 contains 17 residues. V was clipped by 2 bases and J by 8 bases, with 21 bases between them. Germline CDR1 and CDR2: SGHTA and FQGNSA. The CDR3 region has the DNA TGTGCCAGCAGCTTACGTGTTTCTAGGCAGCTACCAGAAAAACTGTTTTTT. Translated, it gives CASSLRVSRQLPEKLFF.

The gene calls are TRBV20-1 and TRBJ2-1; 7 nucleotides match TRBD2. The CDR3 length is 13 residues. Germline CDR1 DFQATT, CDR2 SNEGSKA (reference sequence). With V trimmed by 8 bases and J by 2 bases, 6 bases remained unmatched. The CDR3 spells CSSGGGTYNEQFF. The CDR3, as DNA: TGCAGTTCTGGCGGGGGTACCTACAATGAGCAGTTCTTC.

This clonotype was seen repeatedly, ten times or more. This rearrangement joins TRBV4-1 to TRBJ2-5; D gene unclear. The CDR3 runs 14 residues. Germline CDR1 reads MGHRA; CDR2 reads YSYEKL. V lost 2 bases, J lost 4 bases, and 11 bases lay in between. CDR3 amino acids: CASSQTVNGETQYF. The DNA of the CDR3 is TGCGCCAGCAGCCAAACTGTGAACGGAGAGACCCAGTACTTC.

This clonotype was seen repeatedly, ten times or more. The V call is TRBV7-9, the J call TRBJ2-1; TRBD2 aligns across 9 bases. The CDR3 has 15 amino acids. With V trimmed by 2 bases and J by 5 bases, 4 bases remained unmatched. From germline, CDR1 is SEHNR and CDR2 FQNEAQ (reference sequence). The CDR3 DNA reads TGTGCCAGCAGCTTATTGCTAGCGGGAAACAATGAGCAGTTCTTC. Encoded protein: CASSLLLAGNNEQFF.

This clonotype was seen ten or more times. V usage is TRBV19 and J usage is TRBJ2-7, with 10 bases aligning to TRBD2. Looked up from germline, CDR1 is LNHDA and CDR2 is SQIVND (reference sequence). The trim removed 5 bases at V and 0 bases at J, leaving 4 bases unmatched. The CDR3 has 15 amino acids. CDR3 protein: CASSSASGSSYEQYF. The CDR3 region has the DNA TGTGCCAGTAGTTCCGCTAGCGGGAGCTCCTACGAGCAGTACTTC.

This clonotype was observed a handful of times. The chain combines TRBV6-2 or TRBV6-3 with TRBJ2-1; D unresolved. Trimming stripped 3 bases from V and 0 bases from J, with 9 bases between. The CDR3 extends over 15 amino acids. Germline CDR1 reads MNHEY; CDR2 reads SVGEGT. The CDR3 coding sequence is TGTGCCAGCAGTTATATGTCTAGCTCCTACAATGAGCAGTTCTTC. It yields the protein CASSYMSSSYNEQFF.

There are many counts of this clonotype. The chain uses TRBV5-1 and TRBJ2-4, with TRBD1 as a possible D gene (6 bases). Trimming took 1 base from V and 2 from J, leaving 22 bases between them. CDR1 and CDR2 (germline): SGHRS, YFSETQ. The CDR3 consists of 19 residues. The CDR3 DNA is TGCGCCAGCAGCTTGACGGACAGCCGATCCCTGGGGCCCAAAAACATTCAGTACTTC. This codes for CASSLTDSRSLGPKNIQYF.

In the case of this clonotype: Given a much more abundant clone one base away, this may be a read error. V and J are TRBV10-2 and TRBJ2-1, with 7 bases matching TRBD2. Germline-derived CDR1 and CDR2 are WSHSY and SAAADI. This CDR3 contains 13 residues. V was clipped by 6 bases and J by 9 bases; unmatched bases: 8. The CDR3: CASSWPLAAEQFF. The CDR3 nucleotides read TGCGCCAGCAGCTGGCCCCTAGCGGCTGAGCAGTTCTTC.

This clonotype ranks as medium-sized. The chain is built from TRBV12-5 and TRBJ1-2; 7 bases match TRBD1. In germline, CDR1 is LGHNT, CDR2 FRNRAP. The CDR3 runs 14 residues. The junction had 7 bases not matched to a gene; V was cut back by 1 base and J by 8 bases. The CDR3 DNA reads TGTGCTAGTGGTTTGGCAGAGGGGGCTTTCGGCTACACCTTC. It yields the protein CASGLAEGAFGYTF.

This clonotype was seen at least ten times. This chain's CDR3 is CASSVPGTEPDTGELFF. Here the CDR3 DNA reads TGTGCCAGCAGCGTACCGGGGACCGAGCCCGACACCGGGGAGCTGTTTTTT. The chain links TRBV7-8 to TRBJ2-2; the D gene could be TRBD1 or TRBD2 (5 bases each). The CDR3 is made up of 17 amino acids. Germline assignment: CDR1 SGHVS and CDR2 FQNEAQ. Trimming took off 5 bases at V and 3 bases at J, with 19 bases between the two ends.

The table lists this clonotype with many counts. V gene TRBV20-1 combines with J gene TRBJ2-5; D not certain. Trimming stripped 2 bases from V and 5 bases from J, with 15 bases between. The CDR3 totals 14 residues. The V gene's germline CDR1 is DFQATT and CDR2 SNEGSKA (reference sequence). The CDR3 DNA follows: TGCAGTGCTAGAATAGGGTTTGGTTCGGAGACCCAGTACTTC. Translated, it gives CSARIGFGSETQYF.

This clonotype was detected ten times or more. The chain recombines TRBV14 with TRBJ2-1; D may be TRBD1 (8 bases). There are 19 residues in the CDR3. Germline CDR1 reads SGHDN; CDR2 reads FVKESK. Trimming took off 7 bases at V and 1 base at J, with 26 bases between the two ends. The chain's CDR3 is CASTLRDRTGRDSYNEQFF. CDR3 sequence (DNA): TGTGCCAGCACTCTCCGGGACAGGACTGGGAGGGATTCCTACAATGAGCAGTTCTTC.

This clonotype was counted only a few times. This sequence joins TRBV7-2 and TRBJ2-5; TRBD2 might be the D (7 bases). With 7 bases removed from V and 9 bases from J, the gap between germline ends came to 18 bases. The germline gives CDR1 SGHTA, CDR2 FQGNSA. This CDR3 has 13 residues. The DNA for the CDR3 is TGTGCCAGCACCCTAGGGGGGGCGGAGGCCCAGTACTTC. It codes for CASTLGGAEAQYF.

In its sample, this clonotype was seen many times. The J gene is TRBJ2-7, the V gene TRBV27; 9 bases align to TRBD1. The CDR3 consists of 13 residues. J lost 9 bases, V lost 5 bases, and 8 bases had no gene match. CDR1 MNHEY and CDR2 SMNVEV come from the germline V gene (reference sequence). DNA of the CDR3: TGTGCCAGCAGTCCTTGGACAGGGGACGCGCAGTACTTC. Protein sequence: CASSPWTGDAQYF.

In this sample, this clonotype turned up a few times. This rearrangement joins TRBV11-1 to TRBJ2-3; 11 bases are a match to TRBD2. With V trimmed by 4 bases and J by 3 bases, 9 bases remained unmatched. Looked up from germline, CDR1 is SGHAT and CDR2 is FQDESV (reference sequence). The CDR3 is made up of 17 amino acids. The CDR3 DNA is TGTGCCAGCAGCTCCACCGGGACTAGCGGCCCAACAGATACGCAGTATTTT. This encodes CASSSTGTSGPTDTQYF.

The rearrangement joins TRBV11-2 to TRBJ2-6; D is perhaps TRBD2 (6 bases). Trimming left V 5 bases short and J 1 base short, with 6 bases between. This CDR3 spans 14 amino acids. From germline, CDR1 is SGHAT and CDR2 FQNNGV. The CDR3: CASSGGSGANVLTF. CDR3 nucleotides: TGTGCCAGCAGCGGGGGGTCTGGGGCCAACGTCCTGACTTTC.

This clonotype showed up just a few times. The chain uses TRBV11-2 and TRBJ2-1; tentatively, D is TRBD2 (6 bases). There are 15 residues in the CDR3. Germline V CDR1 and CDR2: SGHAT, FQNNGV. Trimming stripped 5 bases from V and 5 bases from J, with 16 bases between. The CDR3 loop reads CASSHPRDFDNEQFF. CDR3 coding DNA: TGTGCCAGCAGCCACCCCCGGGACTTCGACAATGAGCAGTTCTTC.

This clonotype appeared a few times. The chain carries TRBV5-6 and TRBJ1-4, with D perhaps TRBD1 (5 bases). Trimming removed 4 bases from V and 7 bases from J, with 11 bases in between. The CDR3 runs to 13 residues. Germline-derived CDR1 and CDR2 are SGHDT and YYEEEE. CDR3 DNA sequence: TGTGCCAGCAGCCACGGGACGGTTGAAAAACTGTTTTTT. Translated, it gives CASSHGTVEKLFF.